This TCR beta chain was captured in a study of T cell responses to AZD1222 COVID-19 vaccine. Study conclusions and caveats: At study baseline, merely a handful of AZD1222 recipients were seropositive.

This table comes from immunoSEQ multiplex PCR, and its TCRdb copy is limited to in-frame clones, with some not included. The sample lists fewer than 200,000 clones; roughly 92% were seen once. This clone was observed a handful of times. Its antigen is unidentified. There are 15 residues in the CDR3. CDR1 and CDR2 from the germline V gene are LNHDA and SQIVND (reference sequence). V lost 5 bases and J 4 bases, leaving 17 bases between the germline ends. This sample comprised peripheral blood, obtained on day 0 of AZD1222 vaccination. This clonotype was sampled from an adult in good health. The rearrangement joins TRBV19 to TRBJ1-2; D not resolved. The CDR3 DNA follows: TGTGCCAGTAGTGGTGGAGGAGAAACCTCCTATGGCTACACCTTC. Protein: CASSGGGETSYGYTF.